This entry concerns a single TCR beta chain. The CDR3 totals 14 residues. V was pared by 7 bases and J by 5 bases, with 17 bases between. Germline values: CDR1 LNHNV, CDR2 YYDKDF (reference sequence). The record originates from a study of radiotherapy plus CTLA-4 blockade in lung cancer. The assay was immunoSEQ multiplex PCR, and TCRdb's table has in-frame clones only and misses some. The sample carries around 80,000 clones, nearly 75% recorded once. Sequenced material: peripheral blood, taken from a patient treated with radiotherapy plus ipilimumab. The V call is TRBV15, the J call TRBJ1-1, with D possibly being TRBD1 (5 bases). This TCR derives from a human donor with non-small cell lung cancer whose response to radiotherapy plus ipilimumab could not be evaluated. Here the CDR3 reads CATTSSQGGTEAFF. The CDR3 nucleotides are TGTGCCACCACTTCTTCTCAGGGTGGGACTGAAGCTTTCTTT.